This entry describes one T cell receptor beta chain. Its antigen is unknown. The CDR3 totals 13 residues. Trimming took 9 bases from V and 1 from J, leaving 9 bases between them. Germline assignment: CDR1 LNHDA and CDR2 SQIVND (reference sequence). These data come from a study of CD8 T cells in Susac syndrome. Study observations and caveats: Clonal expansion was not seen in any Susac syndrome CD4+ T cell repertoire.

Reverse transcription used roughly 0.5 to 1 ug RNA and random hexamers. TCRdb reanalysed the immunoSEQ multiplex PCR reads using MiXCR and keeps one entry per CDR3 protein. The table shows some 150,000 distinct CDR3 sequences, with 85% to 95% occurring only once. The receptor was derived from a human donor with Susac syndrome. The sequencing input was CD4+ T cells from PBMCs. The J gene is TRBJ2-2, the V gene TRBV19; TRBD2 might be the D (6 bases). In DNA form, the CDR3 reads TGTGCCAGCGGGACTTGGAACACCGGGGAGCTGTTTTTT. Its translation is CASGTWNTGELFF.